In this sample, the clone carrying this T cell receptor (beta chain) turned up once. Germline CDR1 reads MNHEY; CDR2 reads SVGAGI. The CDR3 has 15 amino acids. V was pared by 2 bases and J by 4 bases, with 4 bases of the junction left unmatched. The data were taken from a study of CDR3 diversity in severe acne. TCRdb re-analysed the PCR reads in MiXCR, keeping a single row per CDR3 protein. The profile shows over 100,000 distinct CDR3 sequences, roughly 51% of them singletons. The sequence was obtained from a male donor with acne. The rearrangement uses TRBV6-5 and TRBJ2-2; 7 nucleotides match TRBD1. Sequencing input: blood. The CDR3 region is CASSYEGASTGELFF. The CDR3 region has the DNA TGTGCCAGCAGTTACGAGGGGGCGTCCACCGGGGAGCTGTTTTTT.